This T cell receptor (beta chain) comes out of a study of long-term antiretroviral therapy in people with HIV. Researchers ran immunoSEQ v3.0 at survey level. The method was immunoSEQ multiplex PCR; TCRdb's version includes in-frame clones alone and lacks a portion of them. The sample yields 17,000 or so clones, roughly nine tenths seen once. The origin of this receptor is a man aged 55 to 69 with HIV. The input for sequencing was unsorted PBMCs, taken 0.3 years after starting antiretroviral therapy.

DNA of the CDR3: TGCGCCAGCAGCGACAGGGAGGGAGAGACCCAGTACTTC. Protein: CASSDREGETQYF. V is TRBV5-1 and J is TRBJ2-5, with D perhaps being TRBD1 or TRBD2 (7 bases each). CDR3 size: 13 residues. Trimming took off 4 bases at V and 4 bases at J, with 11 bases between the two ends. Per the germline V gene, CDR1 is SGHRS and CDR2 is YFSETQ. The complete variable domain, with remaining parts taken from reference TRBV5-1 and TRBJ2-5, reads KAGVTQTPRYLIKTRGQQVTLSCSPISGHRSVSWYQQTPGQGLQFLFEYFSETQRNKGNFPGRFSGRQFSNSRSEMNVSTLELGDSALYLCASSDREGETQYFGPGTRLLVL.